These T cell receptor beta chains were read from a single sample in a study of blood T cell repertoires in COVID-19. Generated by immunoSEQ multiplex PCR, the TCRdb table keeps only in-frame clones and is missing some. The sample has 200,000 to 250,000 clones, 90% seen once; the top ten hold about 16%. Sequenced material: PBMCs or T cells enriched from blood (not recorded which). These receptor sequences come from a man between 25 and 39 years old who had been exposed to COVID-19. CDR3s include the opening cysteine and the closing phenylalanine or tryptophan. The order of the fields is V gene, J gene, D gene, clone size, CDR3 protein, CDR3 DNA. D genes are given only for firm matches. Size is stated for part of the rows, as once, few or many counts, or as a class when the clone is expanded.

>TRBV7-3|TRBJ2-2|.|.
CASSVNTGELFF
TGTGCCAGCAGCGTAAACACCGGGGAGCTGTTTTTT
>TRBV2|TRBJ1-3|.|.
CARQDRGSGNTIYF
TGTGCCAGACAAGACAGAGGCTCTGGAAACACCATATATTTT
>TRBV7-9|TRBJ1-2|.|few
CASSIDSPFNYGYTF
TGTGCCAGCAGCATTGACAGTCCCTTTAACTATGGCTACACCTTC
>TRBV7-8|TRBJ2-1|TRBD2|once
CASSRRLANEQFF
TGTGCCAGCAGCCGGCGACTAGCTAATGAGCAGTTCTTC
>TRBV4-2|TRBJ2-3|.|.
CASSQEADQGSDTQYF
TGTGCCAGCAGCCAAGAGGCCGATCAGGGTTCAGATACGCAGTATTTT
>TRBV7-2|TRBJ1-5|TRBD1|.
CASSSGQGDQPQHF
TGTGCCAGCAGCTCGGGACAGGGGGATCAGCCCCAGCATTTT
>TRBV10-3|TRBJ1-4|TRBD1|.
CAISEPGQGVEKLFF
TGTGCCATCAGCGAACCGGGACAGGGAGTTGAAAAACTGTTTTTT
>TRBV28|TRBJ1-5|TRBD1|once
CASSPLTGQGNNQPQHF
TGTGCCAGCAGTCCTTTGACGGGACAGGGAAATAATCAGCCCCAGCATTTT
>TRBV7-9|TRBJ1-1|.|.
CASKRDTEAFF
TGTGCCAGCAAGAGGGACACTGAAGCTTTCTTT
>TRBV7-2|TRBJ2-3|.|.
CASSLGGRGGYF
TGTGCCAGCAGCCTAGGTGGGAGAGGGGGGTATTTT
>TRBV19|TRBJ2-3|.|.
CASSIGGGGADTQYF
TGTGCCAGTAGTATCGGAGGAGGTGGGGCAGATACGCAGTATTTT
>TRBV6-1|TRBJ1-6|TRBD1|.
CASSERRGGGSPLHF
TGTGCCAGCAGTGAAAGAAGAGGGGGCGGATCACCCCTCCACTTT
>TRBV19|TRBJ2-1|.|.
CASSMKVDSFYNEQFF
TGTGCCAGTAGTATGAAGGTGGACAGTTTTTACAATGAGCAGTTCTTC
>TRBV5-5|TRBJ2-7|TRBD2|.
CASSLDPSGFSYEQYF
TGTGCCAGCAGCTTGGACCCTAGCGGCTTCTCCTACGAGCAGTACTTC
>TRBV5-1|TRBJ2-7|.|.
CASRPSYPTVSYEQYF
TGCGCCAGCAGACCCTCCTACCCGACAGTATCCTACGAGCAGTACTTC
>TRBV5-6|TRBJ2-2|.|once
CASSLDRGGNTGELFF
TGTGCCAGCAGCTTAGACCGAGGTGGTAACACCGGGGAGCTGTTTTTT
>TRBV6-5|TRBJ2-7|TRBD2|.
CATTGGYEQYF
TGTGCCACCACGGGGGGCTACGAGCAGTACTTC
>TRBV4-3|TRBJ2-1|.|.
CASSQEAASNEQFF
TGCGCCAGCAGCCAAGAGGCGGCAAGCAATGAGCAGTTCTTC
>TRBV5-6|TRBJ1-3|.|.
CASSFRASGNTIYF
TGTGCCAGCAGCTTCAGGGCATCTGGAAACACCATATATTTT
>TRBV5-6|TRBJ1-4|.|once
CASRAYEGDEKLFF
TGTGCCAGCAGGGCCTATGAGGGGGATGAAAAACTGTTTTTT
>TRBV9|TRBJ2-1|TRBD2|.
CASSVEAGSPAAGDEQFF
TGTGCCAGCAGCGTAGAGGCGGGATCCCCTGCCGCGGGAGATGAGCAGTTCTTC
>TRBV30|TRBJ1-1|.|.
CAWTAGNTEAFF
TGTGCCTGGACGGCAGGGAACACTGAAGCTTTCTTT